This is a list of T cell receptor beta chains from one sample in a study of OX40 agonist ivuxolimab in advanced cancers. The assay was immunoSEQ multiplex PCR, and TCRdb's table has in-frame clones only and misses some. The sample carries 90,000 to 100,000 clones, approximately 94% recorded once. Sequenced material: CD4+ or CD8+ T cells sorted from blood, taken in a trial of the OX40 agonist ivuxolimab. The receptors here all came from an adult with an advanced solid tumor such as melanoma, head and neck, liver or kidney cancer. CDR3s include the opening cysteine and the closing phenylalanine or tryptophan. D genes are given only for firm matches. Size is omitted from some rows. Given values are once, few, many or a class for expanded clones.

D | J | V | size | DNA | CDR3
TRBD1 | TRBJ2-5 | TRBV5-8 | - | TGTGCCAGCAGCTTCACAGGGGGCATCGGCCAAGAGACCCAGTACTTC | CASSFTGGIGQETQYF
- | TRBJ2-1 | TRBV10-3 | - | TGTGCCATCAGAAACAGGGAAACCTACAATGAGCAGTTCTTC | CAIRNRETYNEQFF
TRBD1 | TRBJ1-1 | TRBV29-1 | - | TGCAGCGCTGGGACAGGTGGGACTGAAGCTTTCTTT | CSAGTGGTEAFF
- | TRBJ2-5 | TRBV6-1 | - | TGTGCCAGCACGGGGCAGGGTGAAACCCAGTACTTC | CASTGQGETQYF
- | TRBJ2-7 | TRBV5-6 | once | TGTGCCAGCAGCCCTGGAGGTAGTTCCTACGAGCAGTACTTC | CASSPGGSSYEQYF
- | TRBJ1-1 | TRBV28 | - | TGTGCCAGCAGTCCTTACAGGGAGACGAACACTGAAGCTTTCTTT | CASSPYRETNTEAFF
- | TRBJ1-5 | TRBV7-8 | - | TGTGCCAGCAGCCTCTCCGGCATTCAGCCCCAGCATTTT | CASSLSGIQPQHF
TRBD2 | TRBJ2-3 | TRBV4-1 | - | TGCGCCAGCAGCCCACTGACTAGCGGGGGTGTCGATACGCAGTATTTT | CASSPLTSGGVDTQYF
- | TRBJ2-3 | TRBV6-5 | - | TGTGCCAGCCGGGACTCCACCACAGATACGCAGTATTTT | CASRDSTTDTQYF
- | TRBJ1-2 | TRBV4-3 | - | TGCGCCAGCAGCCAAGATCGCGGGGAAGACTATGGCTACACCTTC | CASSQDRGEDYGYTF
- | TRBJ1-4 | TRBV25-1 | - | TGTGCCAGCAGTGAATGGGGGGAGGTGGAAAAACTGTTTTTT | CASSEWGEVEKLFF
- | TRBJ2-7 | TRBV10-3 | - | TGTGCCATCTCAGGGTGGGTCGATCTAGCCTACGAGCAGTACTTC | CAISGWVDLAYEQYF